A single sample is the source of the 21 T cell receptor beta chains below, sequenced in a study of cytomegalovirus exposure and HLA in healthy donors. The PCR employed 60 Vbeta primers together with 13 Jbeta primers. TCRdb's copy holds only in-frame clones and misses some; the assay was immunoSEQ multiplex PCR. This repertoire shows approximately 150,000 clones, roughly 86% found once; its top ten account for more than 0.5%. The sample taken for sequencing was PBMCs. These TCRs come from a woman between 40 and 50 years old in good health and CMV-seronegative.

The chain uses TRBV6-1 and TRBJ2-7, with 9 positions matching TRBD1. CDR1 is MNHNS, CDR2 SASEGT, per germline. This CDR3 is 12 amino acids long. Trimming cost V 4 bases and J 13 bases; bases outside gene matches: 8. CDR3 sequence (DNA): TGTGCCAGCAGTGGCCGGACAGGGGCCGTCTACTTC. Translation gives CASSGRTGAVYF.

The CDR3 reads CASIGLLRGETQYF. The CDR3 DNA follows: TGTGCCAGCATTGGACTCCTGCGAGGGGAGACCCAGTACTTC. The chain uses TRBV2 and TRBJ2-5; maybe TRBD2 (5 bases). The CDR3 totals 14 residues. V dropped 7 bases and J dropped 5 bases, with 17 bases sitting between them. Per germline, CDR1 SNHLY and CDR2 FYNNEI.

The V gene is TRBV11-2, the J gene TRBJ2-7; no reliable D call. The CDR3 runs to 13 residues. V lost 6 bases and J lost 0, with 9 bases in between. CDR1 and CDR2 (germline): SGHAT, FQNNGV. The CDR3 region has the DNA TGTGCCAGCAGGGGCCCGAGCTCCTACGAGCAGTACTTC. Translation: CASRGPSSYEQYF.

The chain couples TRBV27 to TRBJ2-7; possibly TRBD1 for D (5 bases). From germline, CDR1 is MNHEY and CDR2 SMNVEV (reference sequence). This CDR3 is built from 15 residues. Between the trimmed V and J ends, which lost 3 bases and 0 bases, there was a span of 12 bases. Written as DNA, the CDR3 is TGTGCCAGCAGTTTTGGAGACAGTAGCTCCTACGAGCAGTACTTC. This translates into CASSFGDSSSYEQYF.

The chain joins TRBV5-3 to TRBJ2-1; no reliable D call. TRBV5-3 is designated an ORF whose function remains uncertain. V gave up 4 bases and J gave up 12 bases, with 20 bases separating them. This CDR3 has 14 residues. The CDR3 region is CARSLHPKAEVQFF. The DNA for the CDR3 is TGTGCCAGAAGCCTACACCCGAAGGCGGAAGTGCAGTTCTTC.

V and J are TRBV29-1 and TRBJ1-2, with D uncertain. Germline CDR1 SQVTM, CDR2 ANQGSEA. Trimming removed 4 bases at V and 8 bases at J, with 11 bases between. This CDR3 region has 11 residues. The CDR3 here is CSVVSVSGYTF. The CDR3 DNA follows: TGCAGCGTTGTTTCGGTCTCAGGCTACACCTTC. The complete variable domain, with remaining parts taken from reference TRBV29-1 and TRBJ1-2, reads SAVISQKPSRDICQRGTSLTIQCQVDSQVTMMFWYRQQPGQSLTLIATANQGSEATYESGFVIDKFPISRPNLTFSTLTVSNMSPEDSSIYLCSVVSVSGYTFGSGTRLTVV.

The rearrangement joins TRBV11-2 to TRBJ2-5, with 14 positions matching TRBD2. This CDR3 has 16 amino acids. CDR1 and CDR2 from the germline V gene are SGHAT and FQNNGV. V shed 6 bases and J 5 bases; nucleotides not matched to a gene: 8. CDR3 loop: CASRRTSGRRTETQYF. The CDR3 DNA reads as TGTGCCAGCAGACGGACTAGCGGGAGGCGAACGGAGACCCAGTACTTC.

The chain links TRBV5-1 to TRBJ2-1, with 11 bases identical to TRBD2. The CDR3 consists of 16 residues. Per germline, CDR1 SGHRS and CDR2 YFSETQ. The J segment lost 3 bases and the V segment lost 4 bases, leaving 6 bases of the junction unmatched. The CDR3 DNA sequence: TGCGCCAGCAGCCAAGGGACTAGCGGCCTCTACAATGAGCAGTTCTTC. This codes for CASSQGTSGLYNEQFF.

This clone has only one observation. In nucleotides, the CDR3 is TGTGCCAGCAAGGGACAGGGTTCCACTGAAGCTTTCTTT. Encoded protein: CASKGQGSTEAFF. V and J are TRBV2 and TRBJ1-1, with 9 bases identical to TRBD1. The junction had 4 bases not matched to a gene; V was cut back by 7 bases and J by 4 bases. This CDR3 has 13 residues. Germline V gene lookup returns CDR1 SNHLY and CDR2 FYNNEI.

The CDR3 spells CASSIRNQPQHF. The CDR3 DNA sequence: TGTGCCAGTAGTATACGGAATCAGCCCCAGCATTTT. The rearrangement joins TRBV19 to TRBJ1-5; D is uncertain. The V end was cut by 2 bases, the J end by 4 bases, with 3 bases between. The germline CDR1 and CDR2 sequences are LNHDA and SQIVND (reference sequence). The CDR3 spans 12 residues.

The chain recombines TRBV10-3 with TRBJ1-1, with D unresolved. Germline values: CDR1 ENHRY, CDR2 SYGVKD. Between the trimmed V and J ends, which lost 0 bases and 4 bases, there was a span of 15 bases. The CDR3 is 16 residues long. The chain's CDR3 is CAISESILQVGTEAFF. The CDR3 nucleotides are TGTGCCATCAGTGAGTCGATACTCCAGGTGGGCACTGAAGCTTTCTTT.

Concerning this clone itself: A read error may account for a junction end that differs from germline. The chain employs TRBV6-1 and TRBJ2-5; a weak D match, TRBD2 (5 bases). CDR3 length: 12 residues. In germline, CDR1 is MNHNS, CDR2 SASEGT. CDR3 DNA sequence: TGTGCCAGCAGTGAAGCGCAGAGGGATCAGAACTTC. This translates into CASSEAQRDQNF.

The chain carries TRBV7-8 and TRBJ2-5; 14 bases align to TRBD2. V dropped 5 bases and J dropped 5; count of bases not matched to a gene: 13. The CDR3 covers 18 residues. Looked up from germline, CDR1 is SGHVS and CDR2 is FQNEAQ. The CDR3 sequence: CASSPRTGLAGGTETQYF. DNA for the CDR3: TGTGCCAGCAGCCCGAGAACTGGACTAGCGGGAGGAACGGAGACCCAGTACTTC.

The chain employs TRBV6-1 and TRBJ2-1; D may be TRBD2 (6 bases). This CDR3 comprises 12 residues. Germline assignment: CDR1 MNHNS and CDR2 SASEGT. V lost 7 bases, J lost 8 bases, and 12 bases lay in between. The CDR3 loop reads CASTHGGYEQFF. CDR3 sequence (DNA): TGTGCCAGCACTCACGGGGGTTATGAGCAGTTCTTC.

V usage is TRBV6-5 and J usage is TRBJ1-6, with D hard to call. The V and J ends lost 2 bases and 7 bases respectively, with 9 bases between them. The CDR3 totals 14 residues. Germline values: CDR1 MNHEY, CDR2 SVGAGI. This CDR3 is CASSYVAGNSPLHF. Written as DNA, the CDR3 is TGTGCCAGCAGTTACGTGGCAGGAAATTCACCCCTCCACTTT.

The chain couples TRBV9 to TRBJ1-2; D gene unclear. The V gene's germline CDR1 is SGDLS and CDR2 YYNGEE. The V and J ends lost 0 bases and 3 bases respectively, with 9 bases between them. This CDR3 has 14 residues. The CDR3 bases are TGTGCCAGCAGCGTAGGAGTGACACACTATGGCTACACCTTC. Amino acid sequence: CASSVGVTHYGYTF.

J is TRBJ2-3 and V is TRBV5-6, with a possible D match to TRBD2 (5 bases). Trimming stripped 4 bases from V and 7 bases from J, with 10 bases between. Germline lookup yields CDR1 SGHDT and CDR2 YYEEEE. CDR3 length equals 12 residues. The CDR3 protein is CASSRTAHTQYF. In DNA form, the CDR3 reads TGTGCCAGCAGCCGGACTGCTCATACGCAGTATTTT. The full variable domain, rest sourced from reference TRBV5-6 and TRBJ2-3, is DAGVTQSPTHLIKTRGQQVTLRCSPKSGHDTVSWYQQALGQGPQFIFQYYEEEERQRGNFPDRFSGHQFPNYSSELNVNALLLGDSALYLCASSRTAHTQYFGPGTRLTVL.

The V call is TRBV7-8, the J call TRBJ2-2, with 8 bases that match TRBD1. V trimming: 2 bases; J trimming: 1 base; junction bases outside the gene matches: 12. The germline V gene encodes CDR1 SGHVS and CDR2 FQNEAQ. The CDR3 totals 19 residues. CDR3: CASSLLGTGSVQNTGELFF. The DNA for the CDR3 is TGTGCCAGCAGCTTACTTGGGACAGGCTCAGTCCAGAACACCGGGGAGCTGTTTTTT.

The chain uses TRBV11-3 and TRBJ2-5; TRBD2 agrees at 11 bases. V shed 5 bases and J 6 bases; nucleotides not matched to a gene: 5. Germline V lookup: CDR1 SGHNT, CDR2 YENEEA. The CDR3 is made up of 14 amino acids. CDR3 coding DNA: TGTGCCAGCAGCCGAGGACTAGCGGGTAAGACCCAGTACTTC. This codes for CASSRGLAGKTQYF.

A few counts support this clone. The chain carries TRBV4-3 and TRBJ1-3; D is possibly TRBD1 (5 bases). V was cut by 0 bases and J by 0 bases, with 15 bases left in between. There are 18 residues in the CDR3. Germline CDR1 LGHNA, CDR2 YSLEER. The CDR3 DNA sequence: TGCGCCAGCAGCCAAGATACGAGACAGCTCTACTCTGGAAACACCATATATTTT. Protein sequence: CASSQDTRQLYSGNTIYF.

The V call is TRBV19, the J call TRBJ2-7, with D possibly TRBD2 on 5 matching bases. The CDR3 loop spans 16 amino acids. Germline CDR1 LNHDA, CDR2 SQIVND (reference sequence). V was cut by 3 bases and J by 2 bases, with 17 bases left in between. The CDR3 DNA sequence: TGTGCCAGTAGTATCCTGTCCCTAGCTGGAACCTACGAGCAGTACTTC. Its translation: CASSILSLAGTYEQYF.